These T cell receptor beta chains were read from a single sample in a study of blood T cell repertoires in COVID-19. Profiled with immunoSEQ multiplex PCR; TCRdb holds only in-frame clones, not every one. The data show over 400,000 clones, about nine tenths seen once. The sample consisted of peripheral blood. The receptors here all came from a woman younger than 45 with active or convalescent COVID-19. The CDR3 runs from the conserved cysteine through the conserved F or W. D genes are given only for firm matches. Clone size, where shown, is once, few, many, or a class for clones that have expanded.

j_call d_call clone_size v_call cdr3_aa cdr3_nt
TRBJ1-3 NA NA TRBV11-2 CASLNGLTLTSSGNTIYF TGTGCCAGTTTGAACGGACTGACCCTCACCTCCTCTGGAAACACCATATATTTT
TRBJ1-2 NA NA TRBV28 CASSLSDINYGYTF TGTGCCAGCAGTTTATCAGATATTAACTATGGCTACACCTTC
TRBJ2-7 TRBD2 once TRBV5-6 CASSLTSGGTYEQYF TGTGCCAGCAGCTTGACTAGCGGGGGTACTTACGAGCAGTACTTC
TRBJ1-1 NA NA TRBV9 CASSVVAGENTEAFF TGTGCCAGCAGCGTAGTGGCAGGGGAGAACACTGAAGCTTTCTTT
TRBJ1-2 TRBD1 NA TRBV27 CASSPHRPSGGLYGYTF TGTGCCAGCAGTCCGCACCGGCCATCAGGGGGTCTCTATGGCTACACCTTC
TRBJ2-3 NA NA TRBV4-2 CASSQGLSDTQYF TGTGCCAGCAGCCAAGGACTTTCAGATACGCAGTATTTT
TRBJ2-7 TRBD2 NA TRBV28 CASSLVAGEQYF TGTGCCAGCAGTTTAGTAGCGGGCGAGCAGTACTTC
TRBJ2-7 TRBD1 NA TRBV27 CASSLSTGGSLYEQYF TGTGCCAGCAGTCTAAGTACAGGGGGCTCCCTCTACGAGCAGTACTTC
TRBJ1-1 NA NA TRBV2 CASSEALLPGAFF TGTGCCAGCAGTGAAGCGCTTCTCCCGGGAGCTTTCTTT
TRBJ1-2 NA NA TRBV5-5 CASSLASGGDGYTF TGTGCCAGCAGCTTGGCGTCGGGGGGGGACGGCTACACCTTC
TRBJ2-7 NA NA TRBV28 CASSQFYEQYF TGTGCCAGCAGTCAGTTTTACGAGCAGTACTTC
TRBJ2-3 NA NA TRBV10-1 CASRERLEGTSTDTQYF TGCGCCAGCAGAGAGAGACTAGAGGGGACTAGCACAGATACGCAGTATTTT
TRBJ2-5 TRBD2 NA TRBV3-1/TRBV3-2 CASSQELRLWTSGGGYQETQYF TGTGCCAGCAGCCAAGAACTTCGACTGTGGACTAGCGGGGGAGGGTACCAAGAGACCCAGTACTTC
TRBJ1-1 NA NA TRBV6-5 CASRPGGKTEAFF TGTGCCAGCAGACCTGGGGGGAAGACTGAAGCTTTCTTT
TRBJ2-2 TRBD2 NA TRBV6-6 CASRGLAGVGTGELFF TGTGCCAGCAGAGGACTAGCGGGAGTGGGCACCGGGGAGCTGTTTTTT
TRBJ1-4 TRBD1 NA TRBV2 CASSDRGLDNEKLFF TGTGCCAGCAGCGACAGGGGGCTTGATAATGAAAAACTGTTTTTT